Listed below are T cell receptor beta chains from one sample, sequenced in a study of shared clonotypes between healthy human individuals. Some clones are missing from TCRdb's copy, which holds only in-frame ones; the method was immunoSEQ multiplex PCR. The sample records about 470,000 clones, about 76% being singletons. The specimen was PBMCs. These TCRs come from a woman in her thirties or forties in good health. Some clones in this sample may be carry-over from other donors' samples. Both conserved end residues are trimmed from each CDR3.

length	V	J	CDR3
15	TRBV21-1	TRBJ2-7	ASSKEGVIWDSYEQY
10	TRBV18	TRBJ2-1	ASSPPGNEQF
14	TRBV7-9	TRBJ2-3	ASSLYGTGGSDTQY
13	TRBV18	TRBJ2-5	ASSPLQGSQETQY
13	TRBV10-3	TRBJ1-4	AISESAGENEKLF
12	TRBV7-2	TRBJ2-1	ASSFARDYNEQF
12	TRBV7-3	TRBJ2-7	ASSLIGNWDEQY
10	TRBV5-1	TRBJ2-7	ASSSGEGEQY
16	TRBV5-1	TRBJ1-4	ASSPEPGQVFLPEKLF
9	TRBV5-1	TRBJ2-3	ASSGIDTQY
13	TRBV5-1	TRBJ2-3	ASRLAGLTTDTQY
14	TRBV7-9	TRBJ2-1	ASSHRLAGGENEQF
14	TRBV5-1	TRBJ2-1	ASSSADTSGTHEQF
13	TRBV19	TRBJ2-3	ASSEWQGAQDTQY
12	TRBV19	.	ASSIAGAGYEQY
10	TRBV28	TRBJ1-2	ASSITGKGYT
14	TRBV5-6	TRBJ2-7	ASSLAVGTGLYEQY
14	TRBV5-6	.	ASSIRQAWSSYEQY
13	TRBV29-1	TRBJ2-2	SVETSGDETGELF
14	TRBV10-3	TRBJ2-1	AISGAIVGGRNEQF
13	TRBV6-6	TRBJ1-4	ASSLLGTTNEKLF
9	TRBV29-1	TRBJ1-2	SVGQVGGYT
13	TRBV27	TRBJ2-2	ASTRDPANTGELF
11	TRBV5-1	TRBJ2-7	ASATGPSYEQY
12	TRBV6-6	TRBJ2-7	ASSSASGSYEQY
12	TRBV28	TRBJ2-5	ASSSHGRGETQY
13	TRBV6-6	TRBJ2-1	ASRRLAGLNNEQF
14	TRBV29-1	TRBJ2-3	SVGTSGRVGTDTQY
12	TRBV28	TRBJ2-7	ASSHQGTSYEQY
13	TRBV19	TRBJ2-7	ASSPGQGDSYEQY
10	TRBV9	TRBJ2-1	ASGGSLNEQF
12	TRBV2	TRBJ2-3	ASTSGISTDTQY
15	TRBV4-3	TRBJ2-1	ASSQVAWEGLYNEQF
9	TRBV20-1	.	SASSDYEQY
14	TRBV7-9	TRBJ2-3	ASSAYIASGTDTQY
12	TRBV11-2	TRBJ2-1	ASSLGTTYNEQF
13	TRBV7-3	TRBJ2-2	ASSPGTSSTGELF
11	TRBV2	TRBJ2-5	ASSIVGQETQY
12	TRBV27	TRBJ2-7	ASSFRQGPYEQY
10	TRBV6-6	TRBJ2-7	ASSYSGGEQY
11	TRBV7-3	TRBJ2-3	ASSLQGADTQY
12	TRBV29-1	TRBJ2-1	SVEGRVGLNEQF
13	TRBV5-1	TRBJ1-2	ASSLDGQGARGYT
12	TRBV6-5	TRBJ2-2	ASSQTSGGGELF
13	TRBV27	TRBJ2-3	ASTHSGRSTDTQY
13	TRBV7-2	TRBJ2-7	ASSLVGTAIYEQY
13	TRBV7-9	TRBJ2-7	ASSHGGSGSYEQY
14	TRBV27	TRBJ2-3	ASSPQPRAYTDTQY
12	TRBV15	TRBJ2-1	ATSSGTSGHGLF
13	TRBV28	TRBJ1-3	ASSGDRAAGNTIY
13	TRBV7-2	TRBJ2-1	ASTDRGLPYNEQF
9	TRBV5-6	TRBJ1-2	ASSLQYGYT
14	TRBV10-2	TRBJ1-2	ASSAHTGGNSYGYT
9	TRBV30	TRBJ2-5	AWSPVETQY
13	TRBV2	TRBJ2-2	ASSVGGKNTGELF